The clone carrying this T cell receptor beta chain was seen more than once but under ten times. Antigen: not known. The sample is drawn from a study of T-cell memory formation after mild COVID-19. On the study more broadly: TCR clusters mostly belonged to single donors.

V shed 0 bases and J shed 5 bases, with 12 bases lying between them. The CDR3 sequence is 15 residues long. Per germline, CDR1 MNHEY and CDR2 SVGAGI. TCRdb reprocessed the 5' RACE reads with MiXCR, giving one entry per CDR3 protein. The sample lists about 310,000 distinct CDR3 sequences, about 16% seen once, with 22% in the top ten. General observations from the study: Some clones that responded were present in memory (sampled pre-infection), which suggests cross-reactive memory joined. Clones shrinking from day 15 to 85 showed even CD4/CD8 mixes; later expanders tilted CD4+.

The TCR comes from a young man who had mild COVID-19 (a few samples of this study predate the infection). Cell type and time point are not known. The chain recombines TRBV6-5 with TRBJ2-3; D is possibly TRBD1 (5 bases). The sequenced sample consisted of PBMCs or a T cell subset sorted from them (not recorded which). The CDR3 bases are TGTGCCAGCAGTTACTCACTCAGGGTCAAAGATACGCAGTATTTT. Translation: CASSYSLRVKDTQYF.